The 5 T cell receptor beta chains in this list originate from one sample, sequenced in a study of PD-1 blockade in classical Hodgkin lymphoma (dated by TCRdb to the early 2020s). The sample's time point label is to be understood as: cycle 1 day 1 (C1D1), immediately before nivolumab initiation. All trial patients had relapsed after autologous stem cell transplantation, with cohorts A, B and C differing in prior brentuximab vedotin exposure. Libraries were constructed by the immunoSEQ multiplex PCR assay. The table was pulled from immuneACCESS by TCRdb, which kept in-frame rearrangements only. Such tables lose some clones; where checked, under half of the loss comes from unresolved V genes, and the rest has no known cause. Across this sample there are about 14,000 clones, with 82% seen only once. The top ten clonotypes cover approximately 4% of the sample. The starting material was peripheral blood mononuclear cells (PBMCs), obtained at baseline. The source of these receptors is a human donor with classical Hodgkin lymphoma.

The chain employs TRBV2 and TRBJ2-7; D is perhaps TRBD1 (6 bases). V shed 3 bases and J shed 2 bases, with 17 bases lying between them. In germline, CDR1 is SNHLY, CDR2 FYNNEI. The CDR3 spans 16 residues. The CDR3 is CASSDPLTGKPYEQYF. The CDR3 DNA is TGTGCCAGCAGTGACCCCTTGACAGGAAAGCCCTACGAGCAGTACTTC.

The genes are TRBV4-1 and TRBJ1-2; no definite D call. Germline CDR1 MGHRA, CDR2 YSYEKL. Trimming took 1 base from V and 6 from J, leaving 12 bases between them. There are 14 residues in the CDR3. This CDR3 reads CASSQALLLDGYTF. The CDR3 bases are TGCGCCAGCAGCCAAGCTCTCCTCCTTGATGGCTACACCTTC.

The chain couples TRBV28 to TRBJ2-7, with 9 bases identical to TRBD2. There are 16 residues in the CDR3. V gave up 8 bases and J gave up 7 bases; unmatched junction bases: 18. Per germline, CDR1 MDHEN and CDR2 SYDVKM. CDR3: CASHSYGTSIVGEQYF. The CDR3 nucleotides read TGTGCCAGCCATTCATACGGGACTAGCATAGTGGGAGAGCAGTACTTC.

The chain is built from TRBV7-2 and TRBJ2-3; D not resolved. Germline CDR1 SGHTA, CDR2 FQGNSA. Trimming pared 0 bases from V and 0 bases from J, leaving 7 bases between. There are 15 residues in the CDR3. The CDR3 DNA sequence: TGTGCCAGCAGCTTAGCGGCCTATAGCACAGATACGCAGTATTTT. This encodes CASSLAAYSTDTQYF.

V gene TRBV2 combines with J gene TRBJ2-5; no definite D call. Germline V lookup: CDR1 SNHLY, CDR2 FYNNEI. This CDR3 comprises 11 residues. V was clipped by 7 bases and J by 3 bases, with 6 bases between them. The CDR3 loop reads CASTPEETQYF. The CDR3 nucleotides are TGTGCCAGCACCCCAGAAGAGACCCAGTACTTC.